The rows below give T cell receptor beta chains drawn from one sample of a study of T cell repertoires in cytomegalovirus infection. MiXCR, run by TCRdb on the reads, gives a single entry per CDR3 protein. The sample carries around 550,000 distinct CDR3 sequences, less than 30% recorded once. Source material: PBMCs. These receptors all stem from a human donor in good health (CMV status not recorded). Some clones in this sample may be carry-over from other donors' samples. CDR3s include the opening cysteine and the closing phenylalanine or tryptophan. The D gene is left open where the match is weak. Clone size, where shown, is once, few, many, or a class for clones that have expanded.

len,v_gene,abundance,d_gene,j_gene,CDR3nt,CDR3aa
20,TRBV7-2,many,.,TRBJ1-5,TGTGCCAGCAGCTTTTATGGCTCAGAGCCGCAATCAGCCCCGGGACAGCCCCAGCATTTT,CASSFYGSEPQSAPGQPQHF
16,TRBV20-1,.,TRBD2,TRBJ2-2,TGCAGTGCTACCACTGCGGGAGGGCCTTACACCGGGGAGCTGTTTTTT,CSATTAGGPYTGELFF
15,TRBV7-2,many,.,TRBJ2-5,TGTGCCAGCAGCTTAGTCCGGGTCCCCAGCGGGACCCAGTACTTC,CASSLVRVPSGTQYF
15,TRBV3-1,.,TRBD1,TRBJ2-1,TGTGCCAGCAGCCGATATGGACAGGGGGCTAATGAGCAGTTCTTC,CASSRYGQGANEQFF
14,TRBV6-2/TRBV6-3,few,TRBD1,TRBJ1-2,TGTGCCAGCAGTCGCGGGACAGCCGACTATGGCTACACCTTC,CASSRGTADYGYTF
13,TRBV4-3,few,.,TRBJ1-1,TGCGCCAGCAGCCATTTTCTCTACACTGAAGCTTTCTTT,CASSHFLYTEAFF
16,TRBV24-1,.,.,TRBJ2-2,TGTGCCACCAGTGATTTGGCGCAGGGAGACACCGGGGAGCTGTTTTTT,CATSDLAQGDTGELFF
14,TRBV29-1,.,.,TRBJ2-3,TGCAGCGCCTTCCGCCGGGAGTCCACAGATACGCAGTATTTT,CSAFRRESTDTQYF
14,TRBV4-3,.,.,TRBJ2-1,TGCGCCAGCAGCCAAGGGGGGGGCTACTATGAGCAGTTCTTC,CASSQGGGYYEQFF
13,TRBV6-1,.,.,TRBJ1-1,TGTGCCAGCAGTTATGGGGCAAGGGGGAGCGCTTTCTTT,CASSYGARGSAFF
17,TRBV7-8,many,.,TRBJ2-5,TGTGCCAGCAGCTTAAGGGACCAGTCAAACCTTAAAGAGACCCAGTACTTC,CASSLRDQSNLKETQYF
14,TRBV5-5,.,.,TRBJ1-3,TGTGCCAGCAGCTTTGTCCTGGTCGGAAACACCATATATTTT,CASSFVLVGNTIYF
13,TRBV7-6,many,.,TRBJ1-1,TGTGCCAGCAGCTTAGGGCAGGTTACTGAAGCTTTCTTT,CASSLGQVTEAFF
17,TRBV4-3,.,TRBD1,TRBJ1-6,TGCGCCAGCAGCCCTACGGCCGGGACAGGGGCCGGGTCACCCCTCCACTTT,CASSPTAGTGAGSPLHF
15,TRBV7-8,.,TRBD2,TRBJ2-3,TGTGCCAGCAGCCCGGGACTAGCGATCACAGATACGCAGTATTTT,CASSPGLAITDTQYF
14,TRBV12-3/TRBV12-4,few,.,TRBJ2-7,TGTGCCAGCAGTTTAGGCGGGCCTATTTACGAGCAGTACTTC,CASSLGGPIYEQYF
12,TRBV7-6,.,.,TRBJ2-3,TGTGCCGGGCGGGGCCTCACAGATACGCAGTATTTT,CAGRGLTDTQYF